The present T cell receptor (beta chain) was sequenced within a study of response to subunit inactivated influenza vaccine. Each CDR3 protein is one row after TCRdb ran MiXCR on the RT-PCR reads. Of about 800,000 distinct CDR3 sequences listed, 21% are singletons. This clonotype occurred a few times. The TCR originated in a man aged 50-60 years who received an inactivated influenza vaccine. Sequenced here: PBMCs from blood, sampled approximately 5 days after vaccination.

CDR3 sequence: CASSGGRRSSYNEQFF. The CDR3 coding sequence is TGTGCCAGCAGCGGTGGTCGACGGAGCTCCTACAATGAGCAGTTCTTC. The chain carries TRBV9 and TRBJ2-1, with D uncertain. V lost 3 bases to trimming and J lost 0 bases, with 13 bases between them. In germline, CDR1 is SGDLS, CDR2 YYNGEE. This CDR3 is 16 amino acids long. The complete variable domain, with remaining parts taken from reference TRBV9 and TRBJ2-1, reads DSGVTQTPKHLITATGQRVTLRCSPRSGDLSVYWYQQSLDQGLQFLIQYYNGEERAKGNILERFSAQQFPDLHSELNLSSLELGDSALYFCASSGGRRSSYNEQFFGPGTRLTVL.